The 24 T cell receptor beta chains below all came from one sample that was sequenced in a study of T cells in Graves' hyperthyroidism and ophthalmopathy (dated by TCRdb to the late 2010s). Libraries were constructed by multiplex PCR. This sample was sequenced with an Illumina HiSeq 2000. The TCR beta CDR3 regions were amplified from RNA transcripts. The TCR CDR3 was subjected to a first round of RT-PCR using the HTBI primer set and the Qiagen OneStep RT-PCR kit. TCRdb applied fastp at Q25 and MiXCR to the public reads, then kept only in-frame beta chains. Each entry merges the rows of one CDR3 protein and shows their most common DNA and genes. This sample lists about 560,000 distinct CDR3 sequences; 11% to 15% were detected once. Approximately 15% of the sample belongs to the ten largest clones. Sequenced input: blood. These receptors came from a woman in her thirties or forties with Graves' hyperthyroidism.

This clonotype has a handful of counts. The V gene is TRBV28, the J gene TRBJ1-1; D might be TRBD1 (6 bases). Germline values: CDR1 MDHEN, CDR2 SYDVKM. V lost 7 bases to trimming and J lost 5 bases, with 23 bases between them. The CDR3 consists of 16 residues. In DNA, the CDR3 is TGTGCCAGCACCCATTGGGGGGAGGGGGGGGGGACTGAAGCTTTCTTT. The encoded protein is CASTHWGEGGGTEAFF.

The sample holds a few counts of this clonotype. The chain has TRBV3-1 and TRBJ2-2; 15 positions match TRBD2. Germline-derived CDR1 and CDR2 are LGHDT and YNNKEL (reference sequence). CDR3 size: 19 residues. With 7 bases clipped from V and 0 bases from J, the junction kept 9 bases outside the gene matches. The CDR3, as DNA: TGTGCCAGCAACCCTGGGACTAGCGGGAGGAGGGCGAACACCGGGGAGCTGTTTTTT. It specifies CASNPGTSGRRANTGELFF.

The rearrangement uses TRBV20-1 and TRBJ2-7, with 14 bases identical to TRBD2. The end of the DNA fits TRBJ2-1 better, so the J call may be wrong. CDR3 size: 16 residues. The germline V gene has CDR1 DFQATT and CDR2 SNEGSKA (reference sequence). CDR3 in amino acids: CSARGGTSGSPGEQFF. The DNA of the CDR3 is TGCAGTGCGAGGGGGGGGACTAGCGGGAGCCCGGGTGAGCAGTTCTTC.

This clonotype was seen ten or more times. The rearrangement links TRBV12-3 or TRBV12-4 to TRBJ2-1, with 7 bases identical to TRBD1. The CDR3 length is 13 residues. J lost 10 bases, V lost 6 bases, and 9 bases had no gene match. The DNA for the CDR3 is TGTGCCAGCAGGACAGGGAATGGGTACGAGCAGTTCTTC. This sequence encodes CASRTGNGYEQFF.

The J gene is TRBJ1-3, the V gene TRBV3-1, with 9 bases fitting TRBD1. This CDR3 is 15 amino acids long. Germline CDR1 LGHDT, CDR2 YNNKEL (reference sequence). Unmatched junction bases numbered 0, after V lost 1 base and J lost 2 bases. CDR3 in amino acids: CASSQGTGAGNTIYF. CDR3 nucleotide sequence: TGTGCCAGCAGCCAAGGGACAGGGGCTGGAAACACCATATATTTT.

At least ten counts were recorded for this clonotype. This chain links TRBV6-1 with TRBJ2-7; D not resolved. V gave up 3 bases and J gave up 2 bases, with 11 bases separating them. The CDR3 is made up of 14 amino acids. Germline V CDR1 and CDR2: MNHNS, SASEGT. For the CDR3, the DNA is TGTGCCAGCAGTGAGGGTATAGGGCCCTACGAGCAGTACTTC. Translating gives CASSEGIGPYEQYF.

The chain employs TRBV24-1 and TRBJ2-5, with D possibly TRBD2 on 5 matching bases. The germline gives CDR1 KGHDR, CDR2 SFDVKD. Trimming pared 0 bases from V and 5 bases from J, leaving 15 bases between. This CDR3 region has 16 residues. The CDR3 region is CATSDLKGSGLETQYF. Here the CDR3 DNA reads TGTGCCACCAGTGATTTGAAAGGGTCGGGGTTGGAGACCCAGTACTTC.

Note on this clonotype: A much more abundant neighbour one base away suggests this may be a read error. V and J are TRBV10-3 and TRBJ2-5, with D possibly matching TRBD1 (6 bases). Trimming removed 6 bases at V and 1 base at J, with 6 bases between. CDR3 size: 12 residues. The germline gives CDR1 ENHRY, CDR2 SYGVKD. As DNA, the CDR3 is TGTGCCATCAGGGACAGCCAAGAGACCCAGTACTTC. Amino acid sequence: CAIRDSQETQYF.

This clonotype was recorded many times. This chain links TRBV7-9 with TRBJ1-2; possible D gene TRBD1, 5 bases. The CDR3 sequence is 15 residues long. Germline V lookup: CDR1 SEHNR, CDR2 FQNEAQ (reference sequence). Between the trimmed V and J ends, which lost 7 bases and 3 bases, there was a span of 18 bases. CDR3 amino acids: CASTLGDSPYYGYTF. The CDR3 nucleotides read TGTGCCAGCACCCTCGGAGACAGCCCTTACTATGGCTACACCTTC.

This clonotype was found many times. The J gene is TRBJ2-7, the V gene TRBV5-1, with TRBD2 identical over 9 bases. The CDR3 totals 15 residues. The germline CDR1 and CDR2 sequences are SGHRS and YFSETQ. Losses at the gene ends were 4 bases for V and 4 bases for J; bases not matched to a gene: 9. CDR3 residues: CASSRFSGSKYEQYF. CDR3 bases: TGCGCCAGCAGCCGATTTAGCGGGAGTAAATACGAGCAGTACTTC.

This clonotype occurred many times. This chain links TRBV9 with TRBJ2-1, with D maybe TRBD2 (5 bases). V was cut by 0 bases and J by 3 bases, with 13 bases left in between. The CDR3 has 16 residues. Germline lookup yields CDR1 SGDLS and CDR2 YYNGEE. CDR3 residues: CASSVAGLGSYNEQFF. CDR3 coding DNA: TGTGCCAGCAGCGTAGCCGGGCTTGGGAGCTACAATGAGCAGTTCTTC.

Ten or more counts support this clonotype. The V call is TRBV11-2, the J call TRBJ2-1; TRBD2 matches at 9 bases. The CDR3 totals 16 residues. V gave up 5 bases and J gave up 8 bases; unmatched junction bases: 13. Germline V gene data show CDR1 as SGHAT and CDR2 as FQNNGV. The CDR3 DNA sequence: TGTGCCAGCAGCAACAGGGCCGCGGGAGGGTCGCATGAGCAGTTCTTC. Translated, it gives CASSNRAAGGSHEQFF. The full variable domain, rest sourced from reference TRBV11-2 and TRBJ2-1, is EAGVAQSPRYKIIEKRQSVAFWCNPISGHATLYWYQQILGQGPKLLIQFQNNGVVDDSQLPKDRFSAERLKGVDSTLKIQPAKLEDSAVYLCASSNRAAGGSHEQFFGPGTRLTVL.

The sample holds many counts of this clonotype. The chain employs TRBV29-1 and TRBJ2-7, with D maybe TRBD1 (5 bases). The CDR3 length is 12 residues. Looked up from germline, CDR1 is SQVTM and CDR2 is ANQGSEA. V was cut by 1 base and J by 6 bases, with 10 bases left in between. CDR3 DNA: TGCAGCGTTGAAGCTTACCAGGGCGAGCAGTACTTC. Translating it yields CSVEAYQGEQYF.

Ten or more counts support this clonotype. The chain recombines TRBV6-1 with TRBJ1-1; D is possibly TRBD1 (6 bases). The V end was cut by 3 bases, the J end by 5 bases, with 13 bases between. The CDR3 contains 14 residues. The V gene's germline CDR1 is MNHNS and CDR2 SASEGT. CDR3 amino acids: CASSDRNRATEAFF. The CDR3 DNA sequence: TGTGCCAGCAGTGATAGAAACAGGGCTACTGAAGCTTTCTTT.

This clonotype has more than one count but fewer than ten. An end of the junction does not agree with germline; a read error may underlie this. V and J are TRBV28 and TRBJ2-3, with a weak D call TRBD1 (6 bases). The CDR3 sequence is 15 residues long. Germline CDR1 MDHEN, CDR2 SYDVKM. CDR3 amino acids: CAGSLVGQSADTQYF. CDR3 nucleotide sequence: TGTGCCGGCAGTTTGGTCGGACAGAGTGCGGATACGCAGTATTTT.

This clonotype was observed many times. DNA for the CDR3: TGTGCCAGCCGTACCCGGTCTCTAGCGGGAAAAGAGACCCAGTACTTC. Amino acid sequence: CASRTRSLAGKETQYF. This chain connects TRBV27 to TRBJ2-5; 9 bases fit TRBD2. V shed 8 bases, J shed 3 bases, and the junction held 13 bases outside the gene matches. The germline V gene encodes CDR1 MNHEY and CDR2 SMNVEV (reference sequence). The CDR3 has 16 amino acids.

This clonotype was seen many times. The J gene is TRBJ2-1, the V gene TRBV6-1, with D hard to call. Germline loops: CDR1 MNHNS, CDR2 SASEGT. CDR3 length: 13 amino acids. The V gene lost 1 base and the J gene lost 15 bases, with 16 bases spanning the gap. This CDR3 is CASSEEPANPPFF. In nucleotides, the CDR3 is TGTGCCAGCAGTGAAGAACCGGCCAATCCCCCGTTCTTC.

This clonotype was detected a few times. This chain links TRBV12-3 or TRBV12-4 with TRBJ1-5; 7 bases map to TRBD1. The length of the CDR3 is 16 residues. V lost 7 bases, J lost 4 bases, and 13 bases stayed unmatched. Written as DNA, the CDR3 is TGTGCCAGCAAATTCTCAGGACAGGCGGGGAATCAGCCCCAGCATTTT. Its protein product is CASKFSGQAGNQPQHF.

This clonotype came up many times. J is TRBJ2-2 and V is TRBV15, with D perhaps matching TRBD1 (6 bases). There are 14 residues in the CDR3. Per the germline V gene, CDR1 is LNHNV and CDR2 is YYDKDF (reference sequence). V lost 7 bases and J lost 3, with 12 bases in between. CDR3: CATTPGEDTGELFF. Here the CDR3 DNA reads TGTGCCACCACCCCAGGGGAAGACACCGGGGAGCTGTTTTTT. Together with reference TRBV15 and TRBJ2-2, the CDR3 gives the full variable domain: DAMVIQNPRYQVTQFGKPVTLSCSQTLNHNVMYWYQQKSSQAPKLLFHYYDKDFNNEADTPDNFQSRRPNTSFCFLDIRSPGLGDTAMYLCATTPGEDTGELFFGEGSRLTVL.

In its sample, this clonotype was seen many times. The chain joins TRBV20-1 to TRBJ2-7, with TRBD2 matching over 7 bases. Trimming at V came to 6 bases and at J to 1 base, leaving 9 bases not matched to a gene. Germline V lookup: CDR1 DFQATT, CDR2 SNEGSKA (reference sequence). This CDR3 contains 14 residues. CDR3 nucleotides: TGCAGTGCGCAAACTAGCGATTTATCCTACGAGCAGTACTTC. Its translation: CSAQTSDLSYEQYF.

This clonotype was counted many times. The gene calls are TRBV7-2 and TRBJ2-1, with 10 bases fitting TRBD2. Losses at the gene ends were 6 bases for V and 7 bases for J; bases not matched to a gene: 9. The germline V gene encodes CDR1 SGHTA and CDR2 FQGNSA. This CDR3 contains 15 residues. The CDR3: CASRESSGSGNEQFF. For the CDR3, the DNA is TGTGCCAGCAGGGAGTCTAGCGGGAGCGGGAATGAGCAGTTCTTC.

In regard to this clonotype: A clone one base away is much larger, so this may be a read error. This chain links TRBV12-3 or TRBV12-4 with TRBJ2-3; 8 nucleotides align to TRBD2. The J segment lost 5 bases and the V segment lost 5 bases, leaving 9 bases of the junction unmatched. The CDR3 length is 15 residues. The CDR3 loop is CASSQTSAFIDTQYF. For the CDR3, the DNA is TGTGCCAGCAGTCAGACTAGCGCTTTCATAGATACGCAGTATTTT.

The chain couples TRBV19 to TRBJ2-1; maybe TRBD1 (5 bases). The germline gives CDR1 LNHDA, CDR2 SQIVND (reference sequence). V lost 5 bases to trimming and J lost 4 bases, with 15 bases between them. The CDR3 has 15 residues. This CDR3 reads CASSLGAAAYNEQFF. CDR3 nucleotides: TGTGCCAGTAGTTTAGGGGCTGCGGCGTACAATGAGCAGTTCTTC. The entire variable domain, with the rest obtained from reference TRBV19 and TRBJ2-1, is as follows: DGGITQSPKYLFRKEGQNVTLSCEQNLNHDAMYWYRQDPGQGLRLIYYSQIVNDFQKGDIAEGYSVSREKKESFPLTVTSAQKNPTAFYLCASSLGAAAYNEQFFGPGTRLTVL.

The chain links TRBV5-5 to TRBJ1-1, with 8 bases lining up with TRBD1. Losses at the gene ends were 3 bases for V and 5 bases for J; bases not matched to a gene: 3. The CDR3 contains 13 residues. CDR1 and CDR2 from the germline V gene are SGHKS and YYEKEE (reference sequence). CDR3 protein: CASSYDRGTEAFF. The CDR3 region has the DNA TGTGCCAGCAGCTATGACAGGGGAACTGAAGCTTTCTTT.